This TCR beta chain was observed in a study of cytomegalovirus exposure and HLA in healthy donors. Data came from immunoSEQ multiplex PCR; TCRdb stores just in-frame clones and leaves some out. The sample includes fewer than 250,000 clones, more than 75% seen only once; the top ten take 2% to 3%. Germline V gene data show CDR1 as SGHAT and CDR2 as FQNNGV. V lost 5 bases and J lost 1, with 6 bases in between. The CDR3 spans 12 residues. The specimen sequenced was PBMCs. This clonotype was sampled from a man aged 18 to 29 in good health and CMV-seronegative. The rearrangement uses TRBV11-2 and TRBJ2-7; unclear D gene. CDR3 coding DNA: TGTGCCAGCAGCCACTTTTCCTACGAGCAGTACTTC. It specifies CASSHFSYEQYF.